The sample holds a few counts of the clone carrying this T cell receptor beta chain. Antigen specificity is unknown. CDR3 size: 11 residues. Germline assignment: CDR1 DFQATT and CDR2 SNEGSKA (reference sequence). The V end was cut by 0 bases, the J end by 6 bases, with 6 bases between. This record belongs to a study of blood T cells in healthy people across ages. Study-level results: No conclusive comparison of naive versus antigen-experienced cells was possible with unsorted PBMCs.

PCR was performed a second time for about 7 to 12 cycles using a sample-barcoded 5' primer and a J-beta primer mix. The study obtained at least 2.5 million CDR3-containing paired-end reads from every sample. TCRdb used MiXCR to reprocess the 5' RACE reads, holding one entry per CDR3 protein. The table shows hundreds of thousands of distinct CDR3 sequences, with 58% occurring only once. The chain has TRBV20-1 and TRBJ2-7, with D unclear. The clonotype was recovered from a man in his 60s in good health. Source material: blood. Written as DNA, the CDR3 is TGCAGTGCTAGAGATGACGGCGAGCAGTACTTC. Its protein is CSARDDGEQYF.